The following is a T cell receptor (beta chain) sequence with its context. The antigen is undetermined. This specimen comes from a study of T-cell memory formation after mild COVID-19. Study details: Across donors, TCR clusters were largely donor specific. Study conclusions and caveats: Contracting clones from day 15 to 85 showed balanced CD4/CD8; later expanders favored CD4+.

TCRdb re-analysed the 5' RACE reads in MiXCR, keeping a single row per CDR3 protein. The data show some 320,000 distinct CDR3 sequences, more than 15% seen once. The trim removed 6 bases at V and 0 bases at J, leaving 3 bases unmatched. The CDR3 sequence is 14 residues long. Germline CDR1 is SQVTM and CDR2 is ANQGSEA. The source is a man aged 18 to 30 who had mild COVID-19 (a few samples of this study predate the infection). Cell type and time point are not known. Sequencing was performed on PBMCs or a T cell subset sorted from them (not recorded which). The chain couples TRBV29-1 to TRBJ1-3, with TRBD1 matching over 9 bases. CDR3 sequence (DNA): TGCAGCGTGGGACAGGGCACCTCTGGAAACACCATATATTTT. Residues: CSVGQGTSGNTIYF. Complete variable domain (other parts from reference TRBV29-1 and TRBJ1-3): SAVISQKPSRDICQRGTSLTIQCQVDSQVTMMFWYRQQPGQSLTLIATANQGSEATYESGFVIDKFPISRPNLTFSTLTVSNMSPEDSSIYLCSVGQGTSGNTIYFGEGSWLTVV.